This TCR beta chain was captured by sequencing in a study of cytomegalovirus exposure and HLA in healthy donors. Regarding the study as a whole: Among TCR sequences, most were rare, though some public TCRs appeared in many donors. Later work found that TCR association rates differed between HLA loci; DRB1 had the most and HLA-C the fewest.

Details on this clone: What it binds is unknown.

Trimming left V 0 bases short and J 2 bases short, with 5 bases between. The V gene's germline CDR1 is KGHSH and CDR2 LQKENI. There are 14 residues in the CDR3. 60 Vbeta and 13 Jbeta primers were used in PCR. TCRdb's copy holds only in-frame clones and misses some; the assay was immunoSEQ multiplex PCR. The table has around 91,000 clones, 78% seen once; the top ten hold 4.6%. The receptor's source is a woman between 35 and 50 years old in good health and CMV-seropositive. The chain couples TRBV18 to TRBJ2-4; D is unresolved. Specimen: PBMCs. CDR3 coding DNA: TGTGCCAGCTCACCACCGTCTTCCAAAAACATTCAGTACTTC. It codes for CASSPPSSKNIQYF. Based on the CDR3 plus reference TRBV18 and TRBJ2-4, the full variable domain is NAGVMQNPRHLVRRRGQEARLRCSPMKGHSHVYWYRQLPEEGLKFMVYLQKENIIDESGMPKERFSAEFPKEGPSILRIQQVVRGDSAAYFCASSPPSSKNIQYFGAGTRLSVL.